These 2 T cell receptor beta chains originate from one sample sequenced in a study of blood T cell repertoires in COVID-19. The table came from immunoSEQ multiplex PCR; TCRdb's copy has only in-frame clones and leaves some out. Of over 65,000 clones detected, 90% appear once; the ten largest clones hold roughly 9.7%. The specimen sequenced was peripheral blood. These receptor sequences come from a human donor in a cohort sampled during active COVID-19.

V is TRBV19 and J is TRBJ1-1; unclear D gene. Per the germline V gene, CDR1 is LNHDA and CDR2 is SQIVND (reference sequence). Trimming cost V 5 bases and J 8 bases, with 18 bases left between them. The CDR3 length is 14 residues. The CDR3 spells CASSLYPGPVEAFF. CDR3 sequence (DNA): TGTGCCAGTAGTCTGTACCCAGGCCCGGTAGAAGCTTTCTTT.

The chain carries TRBV5-4 and TRBJ2-5, with D possibly matching TRBD2 (7 bases). This CDR3 is built from 15 residues. V lost 1 base to trimming and J lost 4 bases, with 14 bases between them. Germline CDR1 is SGHNT and CDR2 is YYREEE (reference sequence). CDR3 residues: CASSLKGEGGETQYF. In nucleotides, the CDR3 is TGTGCCAGCAGCTTGAAGGGGGAGGGAGGAGAGACCCAGTACTTC. Looking up the rest from reference TRBV5-4 and TRBJ2-5 gives the full variable domain: ETGVTQSPTHLIKTRGQQVTLRCSSQSGHNTVSWYQQALGQGPQFIFQYYREEENGRGNFPPRFSGLQFPNYSSELNVNALELDDSALYLCASSLKGEGGETQYFGPGTRLLVL.